A selection of T cell receptor beta chains follows, all from one sample in a study of blood T cells in healthy people across ages. Each CDR3 protein gets one entry after TCRdb re-called the 5' RACE reads with MiXCR. Here the sample spans about 1.8 million distinct CDR3 sequences, less than 50% being singletons. The sequenced sample consisted of blood. The source is a woman in her forties in good health. CDR3s include the opening cysteine and the closing phenylalanine or tryptophan. D genes are given only for firm matches. Size is omitted from some rows. Given values are once, few, many or a class for expanded clones.

j_call	d_call	clone_size	v_call	cdr3_aa	cdr3_nt
TRBJ2-5	-	few	TRBV7-2	CASSPSRDTWGQYF	TGTGCCAGCAGCCCATCCCGGGATACCTGGGGCCAGTACTTC
TRBJ1-6	TRBD1	-	TRBV12-3/TRBV12-4	CASSFGRTGDENSPLHF	TGTGCCAGCAGTTTTGGGCGGACAGGGGATGAAAATTCACCCCTCCACTTT
TRBJ2-7	-	-	TRBV6-5	CATRKTQTYEQYF	TGTGCCACTCGAAAGACGCAGACCTACGAGCAGTACTTC
TRBJ2-3	-	-	TRBV20-1	CSARVRGGQGTDTQYF	TGCAGTGCTAGAGTCAGGGGGGGGCAAGGCACAGATACGCAGTATTTT
TRBJ2-4	-	few	TRBV28	CASSGLRGNIQYF	TGTGCCAGCAGTGGCCTCAGGGGAAACATTCAGTACTTC
TRBJ1-2	TRBD1	-	TRBV10-3	CAAGTGALNNYGYTF	TGTGCCGCCGGGACAGGAGCCCTGAATAACTATGGCTACACCTTC
TRBJ1-2	-	-	TRBV28	CASSLGRMTVYYGYTF	TGTGCCAGCAGTTTGGGGAGGATGACGGTATACTATGGCTACACCTTC
TRBJ2-7	TRBD1	once	TRBV28	CASSQDRPTYEQYF	TGTGCCAGCAGTCAGGACAGGCCCACCTACGAGCAGTACTTC
TRBJ2-6	-	-	TRBV9	CASSARRVFTGANVLTF	TGTGCCAGCAGCGCGCGACGGGTATTCACCGGGGCCAACGTCCTGACTTTC
TRBJ2-7	-	-	TRBV5-1	CASAWRSSYEQYF	TGCGCCAGCGCTTGGAGGAGCTCCTACGAGCAGTACTTC
TRBJ2-6	-	few	TRBV7-2	CASSLARTPRGSGANVLTF	TGTGCCAGCAGCTTAGCGCGTACACCCAGGGGCTCTGGGGCCAACGTCCTGACTTTC
TRBJ2-1	-	-	TRBV20-1	CSATRQVRDEQFF	TGCAGTGCTACCCGACAGGTACGCGATGAGCAGTTCTTC
TRBJ2-1	TRBD1	few	TRBV10-2	CASRVTGGLYNEQFF	TGCGCCAGCAGGGTCACAGGGGGCCTCTACAATGAGCAGTTCTTC